These 22 T cell receptor beta chains came from one sample sequenced in a study of blood T cell repertoires in COVID-19. The assay was immunoSEQ multiplex PCR, and TCRdb's table has in-frame clones only and misses some. The sample contains about 76,000 clones, approximately 85% of which appear only once. Sequenced sample: peripheral blood. These receptors were collected from a man aged 50-60 years with COVID-19, enrolled during active disease.

The CDR3 region is CASSQRGAYEQYF. CDR3 sequence (DNA): TGTGCCAGTAGTCAGCGGGGGGCTTACGAGCAGTACTTC. The chain has TRBV19 and TRBJ2-7; 9 nucleotides agree with TRBD2. CDR3 size: 13 residues. Trimming cost V 5 bases and J 4 bases; bases outside gene matches: 3. The germline gives CDR1 LNHDA, CDR2 SQIVND (reference sequence).

The chain has TRBV9 and TRBJ2-2; unclear D gene. Germline CDR1 SGDLS, CDR2 YYNGEE. Trimming removed 0 bases from V and 1 base from J, with 4 bases in between. This CDR3 is built from 14 residues. Here the CDR3 reads CASSVDGNTGELFF. For the CDR3, the DNA is TGTGCCAGCAGCGTAGACGGGAACACCGGGGAGCTGTTTTTT.

The rearrangement links TRBV7-2 to TRBJ1-6, with a weak D call TRBD1 (6 bases). The CDR3 is 12 residues long. V dropped 5 bases and J dropped 8 bases, with 7 bases sitting between them. Germline CDR1 is SGHTA and CDR2 is FQGNSA. The CDR3 is CASSAGDSPLHF. The CDR3, as DNA: TGTGCCAGCAGCGCAGGGGATTCACCCCTCCACTTT.

The gene calls are TRBV27 and TRBJ2-7; TRBD2 aligns across 14 bases. The CDR3 covers 18 residues. CDR1 and CDR2 from the germline V gene are MNHEY and SMNVEV (reference sequence). V trimming: 3 bases; J trimming: 1 base; junction bases outside the gene matches: 8. CDR3 amino acids: CASSFAWGLAGESYEQYF. The CDR3 bases are TGTGCCAGCAGTTTCGCTTGGGGACTAGCGGGGGAGTCCTACGAGCAGTACTTC.

The genes are TRBV9 and TRBJ1-5; D not certain. Germline V gives CDR1 SGDLS, CDR2 YYNGEE. CDR3 length equals 17 residues. Trimming pared 0 bases from V and 0 bases from J, leaving 13 bases between. This CDR3 reads CASSVDSLVGSNQPQHF. The CDR3 DNA is TGTGCCAGCAGCGTAGATTCCCTAGTGGGTAGCAATCAGCCCCAGCATTTT.

The genes are TRBV10-1 and TRBJ2-7; possibly TRBD2 for D (6 bases). The length of the CDR3 is 12 residues. From germline, CDR1 is WNHNN and CDR2 SYGVQD (reference sequence). V was pared by 8 bases and J by 2 bases, with 10 bases between. The CDR3, as DNA: TGCGCCAGCTCGGGCGGGACCTACGAGCAGTACTTC. Its translation is CASSGGTYEQYF.

J is TRBJ2-1 and V is TRBV24-1, with 8 bases fitting TRBD1. Germline V gene lookup returns CDR1 KGHDR and CDR2 SFDVKD. V gave up 4 bases and J gave up 7 bases; unmatched junction bases: 8. The CDR3 covers 15 residues. CDR3 in amino acids: CATSEPGTGANEQFF. CDR3 bases: TGTGCCACCAGTGAGCCCGGGACAGGAGCGAATGAGCAGTTCTTC.

The chain uses TRBV5-1 and TRBJ2-3, with a weak D call TRBD2 (5 bases). This CDR3 spans 17 amino acids. Trimming shortened V by 2 bases and J by 0 bases, and 16 bases separated the two germline ends. Per the germline V gene, CDR1 is SGHRS and CDR2 is YFSETQ. DNA for the CDR3: TGCGCCAGCAGCTTAGGAGGTGGAGCGTACAGCACAGATACGCAGTATTTT. It specifies CASSLGGGAYSTDTQYF.

The chain couples TRBV6-2 or TRBV6-3 to TRBJ2-1; 11 bases fit TRBD2. The junction had 10 bases not matched to a gene; V was cut back by 2 bases and J by 7 bases. The CDR3 is 17 residues long. Per germline, CDR1 MNHEY and CDR2 SVGEGT. The chain's CDR3 is CASSYEVLAGGGNEQFF. The CDR3, as DNA: TGTGCCAGCAGTTACGAGGTCCTAGCGGGAGGAGGGAATGAGCAGTTCTTC.

The J gene is TRBJ2-1, the V gene TRBV20-1, with D tentatively TRBD2 (5 bases). V lost 3 bases, J lost 6 bases, and 15 bases lay in between. The CDR3 runs 14 residues. Per the germline V gene, CDR1 is DFQATT and CDR2 is SNEGSKA (reference sequence). The CDR3: CSASSARTFNEQFF. CDR3 bases: TGCAGTGCTAGTTCCGCCCGGACTTTCAATGAGCAGTTCTTC.

The chain recombines TRBV6-5 with TRBJ1-1; D may be TRBD1 (5 bases). Germline CDR1 is MNHEY and CDR2 is SVGAGI. Trimming removed 4 bases from V and 4 bases from J, with 16 bases in between. This CDR3 is 15 amino acids long. The CDR3 DNA is TGTGCCAGCAGTTCCAAGACATCTGGGGCCACTGAAGCTTTCTTT. It specifies CASSSKTSGATEAFF.

This clone was detected a few times. V gene TRBV5-8 combines with J gene TRBJ1-5; D not resolved. The length of the CDR3 is 12 residues. The ends were cut back, 7 bases at V and 6 bases at J, with 11 bases in the middle. CDR1 and CDR2 (germline): SGHTS, YDEGEE. In DNA, the CDR3 is TGTGCCAGCTGCATCCGGGGTCAGCCCCAGCATTTT. Residues: CASCIRGQPQHF.

The sample holds many counts of this clone. The chain combines TRBV27 with TRBJ2-1, with D unresolved. Germline CDR1 MNHEY, CDR2 SMNVEV (reference sequence). The CDR3 is 13 amino acids. Trimming pared 3 bases from V and 9 bases from J, leaving 12 bases between. CDR3 in DNA: TGTGCCAGCAGTTTCGCCTTATACGGTGAGCAGTTCTTC. Protein: CASSFALYGEQFF.

The chain joins TRBV7-2 to TRBJ2-1, with a tentative D call TRBD1 (6 bases). V was pared by 1 base and J by 2 bases, with 9 bases between. CDR1 and CDR2 from the germline V gene are SGHTA and FQGNSA. This CDR3 spans 15 amino acids. CDR3 protein: CASSLEQGPYNEQFF. CDR3 in DNA: TGTGCCAGCAGCTTAGAACAGGGCCCCTACAATGAGCAGTTCTTC.

This chain uses TRBV3-1 (or the pseudogene TRBV3-2) with TRBJ2-6; D ambiguous. Germline lookup yields CDR1 LGHDT and CDR2 YNNKEL (reference sequence). The CDR3 is made up of 17 amino acids. Trimming pared 4 bases from V and 0 bases from J, leaving 13 bases between. CDR3 coding DNA: TGTGCCAGCAGCCCACCCGAAGCGATCTCTGGGGCCAACGTCCTGACTTTC. Its protein is CASSPPEAISGANVLTF.

This rearrangement joins TRBV7-3 to TRBJ2-3; 7 bases agree with TRBD2. The CDR3 covers 14 residues. In germline, CDR1 is SGHTA, CDR2 FQGTGA. J was trimmed by 3 bases and V by 5 bases; bases with no gene match: 5. CDR3 in amino acids: CASSVTSVTDTQYF. For the CDR3, the DNA is TGTGCCAGCAGCGTCACTAGCGTGACAGATACGCAGTATTTT.

The gene calls are TRBV28 and TRBJ2-2; D is perhaps TRBD2 (7 bases). V was cut by 6 bases and J by 7 bases, with 21 bases left in between. The germline V gene has CDR1 MDHEN and CDR2 SYDVKM. The CDR3 sequence is 16 residues long. CDR3 loop: CASSPTGLGGVGELFF. The CDR3 coding sequence is TGTGCCAGCAGCCCGACAGGCTTGGGGGGGGTCGGGGAGCTGTTTTTT.

The chain links TRBV19 to TRBJ1-2, with D maybe TRBD1 (5 bases). Trimming took 7 bases from V and 7 from J, leaving 22 bases between them. This CDR3 comprises 15 residues. Germline values: CDR1 LNHDA, CDR2 SQIVND (reference sequence). Here the CDR3 DNA reads TGTGCCAGTATGCGGACAACAGGCGGTCGCGGTGGCTACACCTTC. Amino acid sequence: CASMRTTGGRGGYTF.

This clone was observed a handful of times. V usage is TRBV5-4 and J usage is TRBJ2-1, with 12 bases lining up with TRBD2. This CDR3 has 15 amino acids. Germline assignment: CDR1 SGHNT and CDR2 YYREEE (reference sequence). The V gene end was trimmed by 2 bases and the J gene end by 8 bases; junction bases not matched to a gene: 5. The CDR3 protein is CASSFLAGGRYEQFF. CDR3 nucleotides: TGTGCCAGCAGCTTCCTAGCGGGAGGGCGATATGAGCAGTTCTTC. The whole variable domain, remainder taken from reference TRBV5-4 and TRBJ2-1, is ETGVTQSPTHLIKTRGQQVTLRCSSQSGHNTVSWYQQALGQGPQFIFQYYREEENGRGNFPPRFSGLQFPNYSSELNVNALELDDSALYLCASSFLAGGRYEQFFGPGTRLTVL.

The V call is TRBV5-6, the J call TRBJ2-7, with D unresolved. The CDR3 has 12 residues. Germline V gene data show CDR1 as SGHDT and CDR2 as YYEEEE. V lost 0 bases and J lost 3, with 4 bases in between. The CDR3 sequence is CASSLDNYEQYF. In DNA, the CDR3 is TGTGCCAGCAGCTTGGACAACTACGAGCAGTACTTC.

The V gene is TRBV6-5, the J gene TRBJ2-3; 9 bases align to TRBD2. The CDR3 spans 16 residues. Germline trimming cut 2 bases from V and 0 bases from J; bases unmatched to any gene: 3. CDR1 is MNHEY and CDR2 is SVGAGI in the germline V gene. The CDR3: CASSYTLAGSTDTQYF. DNA for the CDR3: TGTGCCAGCAGTTACACCCTAGCGGGAAGCACAGATACGCAGTATTTT.

The chain joins TRBV25-1 to TRBJ1-3, with 9 bases aligning to TRBD1. The CDR3 loop spans 14 amino acids. J gave up 4 bases and V 7 bases, and 5 bases lay outside the gene matches. Germline lookup yields CDR1 MGHDK and CDR2 SYGVNS. This chain's CDR3 is CASTPGTGGNTIYF. In DNA form, the CDR3 reads TGTGCCAGCACCCCCGGGACAGGGGGAAACACCATATATTTT. Full variable domain (remainder filled in from reference TRBV25-1 and TRBJ1-3): EADIYQTPRYLVIGTGKKITLECSQTMGHDKMYWYQQDPGMELHLIHYSYGVNSTEKGDLSSESTVSRIRTEHFPLTLESARPSHTSQYLCASTPGTGGNTIYFGEGSWLTVV.